Listed below are T cell receptor beta chains from one sample, sequenced in a study of blood T cells in healthy people across ages. MiXCR was run by TCRdb on the 5' RACE reads, yielding one entry per CDR3 protein. The sample comprises 650,000 to 900,000 distinct CDR3 sequences, under 80% of which are singletons, and about 27% rests with the top ten. The sequenced sample consisted of blood. Receptor source: a man aged 25-40 years in good health. Each CDR3 is given with its conserved first and last residue. A D gene is named only where the DNA matches it firmly. The size of a clone is reported for some rows only, either as once, few or many, or as a class for expanded clones.

D gene: TRBD2
clone size: few
J gene: TRBJ2-1
V gene: TRBV10-3
CDR3 protein: CAISDSGGPRINNEQFF
CDR3 DNA: TGTGCCATCAGTGATTCGGGGGGGCCCAGAATCAACAATGAGCAGTTCTTC

D gene: TRBD1
clone size: -
J gene: TRBJ1-6
V gene: TRBV7-9
CDR3 protein: CASSRKAGQGLNSPLHF
CDR3 DNA: TGTGCCAGCAGCCGTAAGGCGGGACAGGGCCTTAATTCACCCCTCCACTTT

D gene: -
clone size: -
J gene: TRBJ2-7
V gene: TRBV4-2
CDR3 protein: CASSQADSYEQYF
CDR3 DNA: TGTGCCAGCAGCCAAGCGGATTCCTACGAGCAGTACTTC

D gene: -
clone size: -
J gene: TRBJ2-1
V gene: TRBV5-1
CDR3 protein: CASSLASGGGRRYYNEQFF
CDR3 DNA: TGCGCCAGCAGCTTGGCCTCTGGAGGGGGTCGGAGGTACTACAATGAGCAGTTCTTC

D gene: -
clone size: -
J gene: TRBJ1-4
V gene: TRBV20-1
CDR3 protein: CSARDPIMKGLFF
CDR3 DNA: TGCAGTGCTAGAGATCCGATAATGAAAGGACTGTTTTTT

D gene: -
clone size: -
J gene: TRBJ2-5
V gene: TRBV4-1
CDR3 protein: CASSQEKGGEQYF
CDR3 DNA: TGCGCCAGCAGCCAAGAGAAGGGTGGTGAGCAGTACTTC

D gene: TRBD2
clone size: once
J gene: TRBJ2-2
V gene: TRBV10-3
CDR3 protein: CAISVPGLPTGELFF
CDR3 DNA: TGTGCCATCAGTGTTCCGGGACTACCTACCGGGGAGCTGTTTTTT

D gene: -
clone size: -
J gene: TRBJ2-4
V gene: TRBV20-1
CDR3 protein: CSARWWEGGKNIQYF
CDR3 DNA: TGCAGTGCTAGATGGTGGGAAGGGGGCAAAAACATTCAGTACTTC

D gene: TRBD2
clone size: -
J gene: TRBJ2-1
V gene: TRBV7-9
CDR3 protein: CASRGLAGGSYNEQFF
CDR3 DNA: TGTGCCAGCAGGGGTTTAGCGGGGGGGAGCTACAATGAGCAGTTCTTC

D gene: TRBD1
clone size: -
J gene: TRBJ1-1
V gene: TRBV29-1
CDR3 protein: CSVGTGDAEAFF
CDR3 DNA: TGCAGCGTGGGGACAGGGGACGCTGAAGCTTTCTTT

D gene: -
clone size: -
J gene: TRBJ2-5
V gene: TRBV10-3
CDR3 protein: CAIGRTQETQYF
CDR3 DNA: TGTGCCATCGGTAGGACACAAGAGACCCAGTACTTC

D gene: -
clone size: -
J gene: TRBJ2-3
V gene: TRBV20-1
CDR3 protein: CSARGPWVGADTQYF
CDR3 DNA: TGCAGTGCTAGGGGCCCGTGGGTGGGCGCAGATACGCAGTATTTT

D gene: TRBD1
clone size: -
J gene: TRBJ2-1
V gene: TRBV11-2
CDR3 protein: CAGGGTGNNEQFF
CDR3 DNA: TGTGCCGGGGGGGGGACAGGGAACAATGAGCAGTTCTTC

D gene: -
clone size: -
J gene: TRBJ2-2
V gene: TRBV6-5
CDR3 protein: CASSSATVNTGELFF
CDR3 DNA: TGTGCCAGCAGTTCTGCGACAGTGAACACCGGGGAGCTGTTTTTT

D gene: -
clone size: -
J gene: TRBJ2-7
V gene: TRBV7-2
CDR3 protein: CASSSTKLYEQYF
CDR3 DNA: TGTGCCAGCAGCTCCACGAAATTATACGAGCAGTACTTC

D gene: -
clone size: -
J gene: TRBJ1-2
V gene: TRBV2
CDR3 protein: CASRGPRTAEVYGYTF
CDR3 DNA: TGTGCCAGCAGGGGCCCTCGGACAGCCGAGGTTTATGGCTACACCTTC

D gene: -
clone size: -
J gene: TRBJ1-6
V gene: TRBV27
CDR3 protein: CAGSYSGFGSPLHF
CDR3 DNA: TGTGCCGGCAGTTATTCGGGATTTGGTTCACCCCTCCACTTT

D gene: -
clone size: -
J gene: TRBJ2-1
V gene: TRBV27
CDR3 protein: CASSLGDSDNEQFF
CDR3 DNA: TGTGCCAGCAGTCTGGGAGACTCGGACAATGAGCAGTTCTTC

D gene: -
clone size: -
J gene: TRBJ2-3
V gene: TRBV6-5
CDR3 protein: CASSDPGGTDTQYF
CDR3 DNA: TGTGCCAGCAGCGATCCCGGGGGCACAGATACGCAGTATTTT

D gene: TRBD1
clone size: once
J gene: TRBJ2-7
V gene: TRBV18
CDR3 protein: CASSERGQGDYEQYF
CDR3 DNA: TGTGCCAGCTCAGAGAGAGGACAGGGGGACTACGAGCAGTACTTC

D gene: -
clone size: -
J gene: TRBJ1-5
V gene: TRBV20-1
CDR3 protein: CSARTVYSNQPQHF
CDR3 DNA: TGCAGTGCTCGGACGGTCTATAGCAATCAGCCCCAGCATTTT

D gene: TRBD2
clone size: -
J gene: TRBJ2-1
V gene: TRBV3-1
CDR3 protein: CASSFRTSAKDEQFF
CDR3 DNA: TGTGCCAGCAGCTTTCGGACTAGCGCTAAGGATGAGCAGTTCTTC

D gene: -
clone size: -
J gene: TRBJ2-3
V gene: TRBV6-5
CDR3 protein: CASSSGLSGSTDTQYF
CDR3 DNA: TGTGCCAGCAGTTCCGGACTCTCGGGGAGCACAGATACGCAGTATTTT

D gene: TRBD1
clone size: -
J gene: TRBJ1-5
V gene: TRBV4-2
CDR3 protein: CASSQDRAFQPQHF
CDR3 DNA: TGTGCCAGCAGCCAGGACAGGGCATTCCAGCCCCAGCATTTT

D gene: -
clone size: -
J gene: TRBJ2-7
V gene: TRBV5-6
CDR3 protein: CASSADLSGADQYF
CDR3 DNA: TGTGCCAGCAGCGCGGACCTATCAGGCGCCGACCAGTACTTC

D gene: -
clone size: -
J gene: TRBJ1-2
V gene: TRBV24-1
CDR3 protein: CATSGTAPNYGYTF
CDR3 DNA: TGTGCCACCAGTGGGACAGCTCCTAACTATGGCTACACCTTC

D gene: TRBD1
clone size: once
J gene: TRBJ1-5
V gene: TRBV12-3/TRBV12-4
CDR3 protein: CASRAQGARNQPQHF
CDR3 DNA: TGTGCCAGCAGAGCTCAGGGGGCGCGGAATCAGCCCCAGCATTTT

D gene: -
clone size: few
J gene: TRBJ2-6
V gene: TRBV29-1
CDR3 protein: CSVGITGSSGANVLTF
CDR3 DNA: TGCAGCGTTGGGATTACAGGGAGCTCTGGGGCCAACGTCCTGACTTTC

D gene: TRBD1
clone size: -
J gene: TRBJ1-6
V gene: TRBV20-1
CDR3 protein: CSAWDSLNYNSPLHF
CDR3 DNA: TGCAGTGCATGGGACAGCCTGAATTATAATTCACCCCTCCACTTT

D gene: -
clone size: -
J gene: TRBJ1-1
V gene: TRBV29-1
CDR3 protein: CSVGQTMNTEAFF
CDR3 DNA: TGCAGCGTTGGACAGACTATGAACACTGAAGCTTTCTTT